Presented here are 16 T cell receptor beta chains from one specimen sequenced in a study of Graves' ophthalmopathy and Graves' hyperthyroidism. Beta-chain TCR CDR3 regions were amplified from RNA transcripts. The workflow started with a first-round RT-PCR run with HTBI primers and then moved on to a second-round multiplex PCR. In TCRdb, the multiplex PCR reads were re-called with MiXCR into one record per CDR3 protein. The sample has over a million distinct CDR3 sequences; about 36% are singletons. The sequencing input was peripheral blood or thyroid tissue (not recorded which). The receptors shown here come from an adult man with Graves' hyperthyroidism.

This clonotype was recorded at least ten times. The chain has TRBV6-5 and TRBJ2-2; D call uncertain. Trimming cost V 2 bases and J 6 bases, with 7 bases left between them. Germline loops: CDR1 MNHEY, CDR2 SVGAGI. CDR3 size: 13 residues. For the CDR3, the DNA is TGTGCCAGCAGTTACGTTCGGCCCGGGGAGCTGTTTTTT. It codes for CASSYVRPGELFF.

Ten or more counts support this clonotype. This rearrangement joins TRBV4-3 to TRBJ1-1, with D perhaps TRBD1 (5 bases). This CDR3 has 16 amino acids. V lost 0 bases and J 1 base, leaving 12 bases between the germline ends. In germline, CDR1 is LGHNA, CDR2 YSLEER. CDR3 amino acids: CASSQDEGLGNTEAFF. The CDR3 DNA reads TGCGCCAGCAGCCAAGATGAGGGGCTGGGGAACACTGAAGCTTTCTTT.

CDR3 amino acids: CSAQTGFGNQPQHF. CDR3 sequence (DNA): TGCAGTGCACAGACAGGGTTTGGCAATCAGCCCCAGCATTTT. The V gene is TRBV20-1, the J gene TRBJ1-5; TRBD1 matches 7 bases. With 6 bases clipped from V and 2 bases from J, the junction kept 7 bases outside the gene matches. The CDR3 is 14 amino acids. The V gene's germline CDR1 is DFQATT and CDR2 SNEGSKA (reference sequence).

The rearrangement joins TRBV20-1 to TRBJ1-6, with D possibly matching TRBD1 (5 bases). The V gene's germline CDR1 is DFQATT and CDR2 SNEGSKA (reference sequence). The V end was cut by 6 bases, the J end by 6 bases, with 18 bases between. The CDR3 totals 15 residues. CDR3 residues: CSAINTGAPNSPLHF. CDR3 nucleotide sequence: TGCAGTGCCATTAACACCGGGGCCCCTAATTCACCCCTCCACTTT.

The chain couples TRBV6-6 to TRBJ1-5; TRBD1 aligns across 7 bases. The trim removed 7 bases at V and 4 bases at J, leaving 7 bases unmatched. The CDR3 is 14 amino acids. Germline CDR1 reads MNHNY; CDR2 reads SVGAGI (reference sequence). The CDR3 region is CASTLRQGNQPQHF. For the CDR3, the DNA is TGTGCCAGCACCTTACGACAGGGTAATCAGCCCCAGCATTTT.

This clonotype was seen repeatedly, ten times or more. The rearrangement uses TRBV7-9 and TRBJ1-5; maybe TRBD1 (6 bases). V was pared by 5 bases and J by 11 bases, with 10 bases between. CDR3 length: 11 residues. Germline V gene data show CDR1 as SEHNR and CDR2 as FQNEAQ (reference sequence). CDR3 in amino acids: CASSKGQSQHF. CDR3 in DNA: TGTGCCAGCAGCAAAGGACAGTCCCAGCATTTT.

The chain has TRBV7-2 and TRBJ1-5; D is perhaps TRBD1 (6 bases). The CDR3 loop spans 17 amino acids. With 4 bases removed from V and 6 bases from J, the gap between germline ends came to 22 bases. Germline-derived CDR1 and CDR2 are SGHTA and FQGNSA. The CDR3 here is CTSSSPGGGAGIQPQHF. In DNA, the CDR3 is TGTACCAGCAGCTCTCCGGGGGGGGGCGCGGGGATTCAGCCCCAGCATTTT.

This clonotype was observed many times. This chain links TRBV5-8 with TRBJ1-1, with unresolved D. The CDR3 has 15 residues. In germline, CDR1 is SGHTS, CDR2 YDEGEE. Trimming took off 0 bases at V and 3 bases at J, with 12 bases between the two ends. CDR3 DNA sequence: TGTGCCAGCAGCTTGGGGACTGCTGGGGACACTGAAGCTTTCTTT. It specifies CASSLGTAGDTEAFF.

J is TRBJ2-2 and V is TRBV4-3; TRBD2 might be the D (6 bases). The CDR3 runs 16 residues. The V gene lost 0 bases and the J gene lost 5 bases, with 13 bases spanning the gap. Germline loops: CDR1 LGHNA, CDR2 YSLEER. This CDR3 is CASSQDEQGLTGELFF. CDR3 sequence (DNA): TGCGCCAGCAGCCAAGATGAGCAGGGACTTACCGGGGAGCTGTTTTTT.

Worth noting for this clonotype: Compared with germline, one end of the junction differs, possibly owing to a read error. CDR3 in DNA: TGTGCCAGCAGCTTGAAAGGGACAAGGTACCAAGAGACCCGGTACTTC. Translated: CASSLKGTRYQETRYF. This chain joins TRBV5-5 and TRBJ2-5; possibly TRBD1 for D (6 bases). Germline CDR1 reads SGHKS; CDR2 reads YYEKEE (reference sequence). The CDR3 is 16 amino acids. Together with reference TRBV5-5 and TRBJ2-5, the CDR3 gives the full variable domain: DAGVTQSPTHLIKTRGQQVTLRCSPISGHKSVSWYQQVLGQGPQFIFQYYEKEERGRGNFPDRFSARQFPNYSSELNVNALLLGDSALYLCASSLKGTRYQETRYFGPGTRLLVL.

This clonotype was counted at least ten times. The V and J genes are TRBV15 and TRBJ2-5; TRBD1 is a possible D gene (5 bases). Trimming took off 4 bases at V and 5 bases at J, with 14 bases between the two ends. Germline assignment: CDR1 LNHNV and CDR2 YYDKDF (reference sequence). CDR3 length equals 14 residues. CDR3 amino acids: CATSNAGFEETQYF. CDR3 nucleotide sequence: TGTGCCACCAGCAACGCAGGGTTTGAGGAGACCCAGTACTTC.

This clonotype was counted many times. V usage is TRBV6-2 or TRBV6-3 and J usage is TRBJ1-5, with D possibly matching TRBD1 (5 bases). CDR1 MNHEY and CDR2 SVGEGT come from the germline V gene. V lost 7 bases and J lost 5, with 9 bases in between. This CDR3 spans 12 amino acids. CDR3 sequence (DNA): TGTGCCAGCACTAGGGGATATCAGCCCCAGCATTTT. Protein: CASTRGYQPQHF.

The V call is TRBV6-2 or TRBV6-3, the J call TRBJ2-2, with D possibly matching TRBD2 (6 bases). There are 16 residues in the CDR3. The V and J ends lost 7 bases and 4 bases respectively, with 19 bases between them. Germline V lookup: CDR1 MNHEY, CDR2 SVGEGT. The CDR3 sequence is CASKVGISEGTGELFF. The CDR3 DNA follows: TGTGCCAGCAAAGTAGGCATTTCGGAGGGCACCGGGGAGCTGTTTTTT.

At least ten counts were recorded for this clonotype. DNA of the CDR3: TGCAGTGCTAGCCACAGGGGGAACACTGAAGCTTTCTTT. Its protein product is CSASHRGNTEAFF. The genes are TRBV20-1 and TRBJ1-1, with 7 bases identical to TRBD1. After removal of 3 bases from V and 1 base from J, the junction contained 2 bases not matched to a gene. This CDR3 spans 13 amino acids. From germline, CDR1 is DFQATT and CDR2 SNEGSKA (reference sequence).

Concerning this clonotype itself: This CDR3 is missing its conserved last phenylalanine or tryptophan, likely due to a read error. The limits of the CDR3 on the DNA are not certain, so only TCRdb's listed CDR3 is given. V gene TRBV20-1 combines with J gene TRBJ2-3; the D call of TRBD2 is as the table states it, not checked on the DNA. The length of the CDR3 is 9 amino acids, counting both ends. Germline CDR1 DFQATT, CDR2 SNEGSKA (reference sequence). CDR3: CSAPPLSGP.

This chain connects TRBV4-2 to TRBJ2-7; 7 bases agree with TRBD1. Trimming removed 5 bases from V and 3 bases from J; junction bases left unmatched: 7. Germline loops: CDR1 LGHNA, CDR2 YNFKEQ. This CDR3 has 14 amino acids. The CDR3 spells CASSSPGTDYEQYF. CDR3 DNA sequence: TGTGCCAGCAGCTCCCCCGGGACAGACTACGAGCAGTACTTC.